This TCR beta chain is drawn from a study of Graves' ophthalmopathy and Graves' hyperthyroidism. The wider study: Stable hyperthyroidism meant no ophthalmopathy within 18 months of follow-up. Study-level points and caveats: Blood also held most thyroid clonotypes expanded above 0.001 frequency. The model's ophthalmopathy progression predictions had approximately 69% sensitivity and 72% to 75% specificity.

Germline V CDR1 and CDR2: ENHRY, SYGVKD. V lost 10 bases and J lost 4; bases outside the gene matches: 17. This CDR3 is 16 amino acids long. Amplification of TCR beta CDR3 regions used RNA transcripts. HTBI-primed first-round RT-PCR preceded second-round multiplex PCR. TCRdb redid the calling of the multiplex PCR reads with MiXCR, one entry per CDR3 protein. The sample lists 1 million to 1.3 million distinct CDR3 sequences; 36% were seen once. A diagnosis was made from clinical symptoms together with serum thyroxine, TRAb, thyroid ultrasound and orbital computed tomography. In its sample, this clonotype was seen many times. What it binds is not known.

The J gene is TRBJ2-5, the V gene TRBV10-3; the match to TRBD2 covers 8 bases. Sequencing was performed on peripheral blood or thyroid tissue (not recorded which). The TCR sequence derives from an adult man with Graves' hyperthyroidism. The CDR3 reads CATKGDGAGEAETQYF. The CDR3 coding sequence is TGTGCCACTAAAGGGGACGGAGCGGGAGAGGCAGAGACCCAGTACTTC.